This T cell receptor beta chain was documented in a study of a mutant IDH1 vaccine in newly diagnosed glioma. In the study overall: The first vaccination came 4-6 weeks after radiotherapy alone, or with temozolomide cycles. Beforehand, treatment had been radiotherapy, temozolomide, or both; the majority received both.

TCRdb's table, derived via immunoSEQ multiplex PCR, lists solely in-frame clones and lacks some. The sample yields 55,000 to 65,000 clones, under 85% seen once. Time point specified: week 11, during vaccination. Mutant IDH1 20-mer peptide, at 300 ug, made up each vaccine dose, with topical imiquimod. This CDR3 comprises 15 residues. Germline CDR1 is KGHSH and CDR2 is LQKENI. Trimming cost V 3 bases and J 4 bases; bases outside gene matches: 8. Turning to this clone: Antigen specificity is unknown.

The TCR was taken from a man younger than 45 with glioma. The J gene is TRBJ2-5, the V gene TRBV18; 7 positions agree with TRBD1. This material consisted of PBMCs, taken from a glioma patient whose treatment included an IDH1 peptide vaccine. CDR3 DNA sequence: TGTGCCAGCTCACCGGACAGGCCTCTTACAGAGACCCAGTACTTC. Its protein is CASSPDRPLTETQYF. Variable domain in full (rest from reference TRBV18 and TRBJ2-5): NAGVMQNPRHLVRRRGQEARLRCSPMKGHSHVYWYRQLPEEGLKFMVYLQKENIIDESGMPKERFSAEFPKEGPSILRIQQVVRGDSAAYFCASSPDRPLTETQYFGPGTRLLVL.